The source of this T cell receptor beta chain is a study of blood T cell repertoires in COVID-19. On the study more broadly: The cDNA or gDNA used as material had been derived from T cells, B-cell-depleted T cells, or PBMCs.

The CDR3 loop spans 15 amino acids. Germline CDR1 reads LNHDA; CDR2 reads SQIVND (reference sequence). V lost 10 bases to trimming and J lost 8 bases, with 23 bases between them. The repertoire was sequenced with immunoSEQ multiplex PCR; TCRdb's copy has only in-frame clones and lacks some. Here the sample spans about 64,000 clones, 75% to 95% being singletons. The sequencing input was peripheral blood. The rearrangement joins TRBV19 to TRBJ1-4; D gene ambiguous. The sequence came from a woman of 80 years or more with active COVID-19. The CDR3 protein is CATKSGGDLGEKLFF. CDR3 sequence (DNA): TGTGCCACCAAATCGGGAGGTGACTTGGGCGAAAAACTGTTTTTT. Full variable domain (outside the CDR3, taken from reference TRBV19 and TRBJ1-4): DGGITQSPKYLFRKEGQNVTLSCEQNLNHDAMYWYRQDPGQGLRLIYYSQIVNDFQKGDIAEGYSVSREKKESFPLTVTSAQKNPTAFYLCATKSGGDLGEKLFFGSGTQLSVL.